Below are 32 T cell receptor beta chains sequenced from a single sample in a study of T cell responses to AZD1222 COVID-19 vaccine. TCRdb keeps only in-frame clones here, not all; method: immunoSEQ multiplex PCR. The sample contains about 120,000 clones, approximately 87% of which appear only once. This material consisted of peripheral blood, taken on day 0 of AZD1222 vaccination. The receptors were sampled from an adult in good health.

DNA of the CDR3: TGTGCCAGCACGACCGACCCGGGACAGGCCACCTACGAGCAGTACTTC. Translating gives CASTTDPGQATYEQYF. This chain uses TRBV28 with TRBJ2-7, with 8 bases that match TRBD1. Trimming took 7 bases from V and 2 from J; bases not matched to a gene: 13. Germline lookup yields CDR1 MDHEN and CDR2 SYDVKM. This CDR3 contains 16 residues.

V gene TRBV29-1 combines with J gene TRBJ2-3, with D unresolved. The germline V and J ends were trimmed by 4 bases and 2 bases, with 13 bases remaining between them. This CDR3 comprises 14 residues. Germline CDR1 reads SQVTM; CDR2 reads ANQGSEA. The CDR3 DNA reads as TGCAGCGTTGGTGGTCAGCTTCTCACAGATACGCAGTATTTT. Its translation: CSVGGQLLTDTQYF.

This clone has just a few counts. V gene TRBV18 combines with J gene TRBJ1-1; D possibly corresponds to TRBD1 (5 bases). The germline gives CDR1 KGHSH, CDR2 LQKENI. V was clipped by 5 bases and J by 3 bases, with 13 bases between them. The CDR3 covers 14 residues. DNA of the CDR3: TGTGCCAGCTCAGGGGTTGGAGGGGACACTGAAGCTTTCTTT. This gives the protein CASSGVGGDTEAFF.

V gene TRBV5-6 combines with J gene TRBJ2-7; D may match TRBD1 or TRBD2 (5 bases each). Trimming shortened V by 6 bases and J by 0 bases, and 10 bases separated the two germline ends. The CDR3 is 13 residues long. Germline V gene sequence: CDR1 SGHDT, CDR2 YYEEEE. Here the CDR3 DNA reads TGTGCCAGCACGGGACGTAACTCCTACGAGCAGTACTTC. This sequence encodes CASTGRNSYEQYF.

The gene calls are TRBV4-3 and TRBJ1-6; D gene unclear. The CDR3 runs to 12 residues. With 2 bases removed from V and 10 bases from J, the gap between germline ends came to 6 bases. CDR1 LGHNA and CDR2 YSLEER come from the germline V gene. The CDR3 is CASSQQESPLHF. The CDR3 bases are TGCGCCAGCAGCCAACAGGAGTCACCCCTCCACTTT.

This clone has only one observation. The CDR3 DNA is TGTGCCAGCAGTTTGAGTCGAAGGGGGCAAGGCTACACCTTC. Translating it yields CASSLSRRGQGYTF. V gene TRBV27 combines with J gene TRBJ1-2; 7 nucleotides align to TRBD1. CDR1 and CDR2 (germline): MNHEY, SMNVEV (reference sequence). The CDR3 covers 14 residues. V lost 3 bases to trimming and J lost 8 bases; unmatched junction nucleotides: 9.

Concerning this clone: Other DNA sequences in the sample encode the same CDR3. The chain joins TRBV9 to TRBJ2-7; 14 bases map to TRBD2. CDR3 length: 15 residues. Germline V gene data show CDR1 as SGDLS and CDR2 as YYNGEE. J lost 3 bases, V lost 3 bases, and 2 bases had no gene match. The DNA for the CDR3 is TGTGCCAGCAGCGAGGGGACTAGCGGGAGCTACGAGCAGTACTTC. Amino acids: CASSEGTSGSYEQYF.

This clone was detected once. CDR3 sequence reads: CASRPGTVHVREKLFF. The CDR3 DNA reads as TGTGCCAGCAGACCCGGGACAGTCCACGTGCGGGAAAAACTGTTTTTT. V and J are TRBV27 and TRBJ1-4, with 7 bases matching TRBD1. The J segment lost 8 bases and the V segment lost 6 bases, leaving 15 bases of the junction unmatched. The CDR3 runs to 16 residues. Germline CDR1 MNHEY, CDR2 SMNVEV (reference sequence).

V gene TRBV5-4 combines with J gene TRBJ2-7; D is undetermined. Germline assignment: CDR1 SGHNT and CDR2 YYREEE (reference sequence). V lost 0 bases and J lost 5, with 12 bases in between. The CDR3 totals 14 residues. The CDR3 here is CASSLGPLDHEQYF. DNA of the CDR3: TGTGCCAGCAGCTTGGGTCCACTTGACCACGAGCAGTACTTC.

J is TRBJ1-1 and V is TRBV12-3 or TRBV12-4; 8 nucleotides align to TRBD1. The CDR3 totals 13 residues. The ends lost 2 bases at V and 11 bases at J; junction bases unmatched: 7. The DNA of the CDR3 is TGTGCCAGCAGTTTAACTCACAGGGGGTGGGCTTTCTTT. This codes for CASSLTHRGWAFF.

This clone was observed once. This chain joins TRBV29-1 and TRBJ2-1, with no clear D. Deletions cut 4 bases from V and 10 bases from J, with 8 bases between. The CDR3 sequence is 10 residues long. Germline V gene data show CDR1 as SQVTM and CDR2 as ANQGSEA. CDR3 residues: CSVGQTEQFF. CDR3 sequence (DNA): TGCAGCGTTGGTCAAACCGAGCAGTTCTTC.

V is TRBV5-4 and J is TRBJ2-1; 11 bases are shared with TRBD2. CDR1 is SGHNT, CDR2 YYREEE, per germline (reference sequence). Unmatched junction bases numbered 10, after V lost 4 bases and J lost 7 bases. The CDR3 contains 16 residues. The CDR3, as DNA: TGTGCCAGCAGCCTGCCCCCTAGCGGGAGGATTAATGAGCAGTTCTTC. Protein: CASSLPPSGRINEQFF.

The sample holds one count of this clone. This chain joins TRBV21-1 and TRBJ1-1. TRBV21-1 is given as a pseudogene. The CDR3 extends over 13 amino acids. The CDR3 region is CASSKAGPTEAFF. CDR3 nucleotide sequence: TGTGCCAGCAGCAAAGCAGGTCCCACTGAAGCTTTCTTT.

The chain employs TRBV6-5 and TRBJ1-1; D is perhaps TRBD1 (6 bases). Per germline, CDR1 MNHEY and CDR2 SVGAGI. V was shortened by 6 bases and J by 1 base, with 15 bases between the two germline ends. CDR3 length: 15 residues. CDR3 sequence: CASRGGVDRNTEAFF. DNA for the CDR3: TGTGCCAGCAGAGGGGGGGTCGACAGGAACACTGAAGCTTTCTTT.

The chain employs TRBV5-8 and TRBJ2-7; 8 nucleotides agree with TRBD2. The CDR3 is 16 residues long. V shed 4 bases and J 12 bases; nucleotides not matched to a gene: 21. CDR1 and CDR2 (germline): SGHTS, YDEGEE. The CDR3 DNA is TGTGCCAGCAGCCCTTACACCGGGACGGCCGGGAGGGCCACGTACTTC. Protein product: CASSPYTGTAGRATYF.

The J gene is TRBJ2-1, the V gene TRBV10-3; D call uncertain. The CDR3 covers 12 residues. The germline V and J ends were trimmed by 2 bases and 7 bases, with 6 bases remaining between them. Germline assignment: CDR1 ENHRY and CDR2 SYGVKD. CDR3 in amino acids: CAISEAKNEQFF. CDR3 sequence (DNA): TGTGCCATCAGTGAGGCGAAGAATGAGCAGTTCTTC.

This clone was seen a single time. The chain links TRBV18 to TRBJ1-5, with no clear D. V was pared by 4 bases and J by 7 bases, with 11 bases between. There are 13 residues in the CDR3. The germline V gene has CDR1 KGHSH and CDR2 LQKENI. CDR3: CASSHGPSQPQHF. CDR3 DNA: TGTGCCAGCTCACATGGACCTTCCCAGCCCCAGCATTTT.

The chain links TRBV6-5 to TRBJ2-3, with a tentative D call TRBD1 (7 bases). Germline CDR1 reads MNHEY; CDR2 reads SVGAGI. V was trimmed by 7 bases and J by 5 bases, leaving 13 bases between them. This CDR3 has 13 residues. The chain's CDR3 is CASNTGEEDTQYF. The CDR3 DNA follows: TGTGCCAGCAACACAGGGGAGGAAGATACGCAGTATTTT.

This sequence joins TRBV5-1 and TRBJ2-1, with D perhaps matching TRBD1 (5 bases). V lost 0 bases, J lost 0 bases, and 10 bases lay in between. Germline-derived CDR1 and CDR2 are SGHRS and YFSETQ. This CDR3 comprises 16 residues. DNA of the CDR3: TGCGCCAGCAGCTTGGGACAGATAAACTCCTACAATGAGCAGTTCTTC. Translating it yields CASSLGQINSYNEQFF.

The genes are TRBV21-1 and TRBJ1-5; TRBD1, the table's D call, was not compared with the DNA. TRBV21-1 is a recognized pseudogene. CDR3 length equals 17 residues. CDR3 amino acids: CASSKGTGTGGFQPQHF. The DNA of the CDR3 is TGTGCCAGCAGCAAAGGGACGGGGACAGGGGGCTTTCAGCCCCAGCATTTT.

This rearrangement joins TRBV15 to TRBJ2-1; 9 bases map to TRBD2. Per germline, CDR1 LNHNV and CDR2 YYDKDF (reference sequence). V dropped 0 bases and J dropped 1; count of bases not matched to a gene: 7. The CDR3 contains 18 residues. In DNA, the CDR3 is TGTGCCACCAGCAGAGAGGCTAGCGGGATCTTTTCCTACAATGAGCAGTTCTTC. This gives the protein CATSREASGIFSYNEQFF.

The chain couples TRBV2 to TRBJ1-5; 9 bases match TRBD1. There are 16 residues in the CDR3. Germline V gene sequence: CDR1 SNHLY, CDR2 FYNNEI. J was trimmed by 0 bases and V by 9 bases; bases with no gene match: 9. The CDR3 loop is CASSGQGMVSNQPQHF. CDR3 in DNA: TGTGCCAGTTCGGGACAGGGAATGGTTAGCAATCAGCCCCAGCATTTT.

The gene calls are TRBV9 and TRBJ2-7; TRBD2 matches at 10 bases. Germline V lookup: CDR1 SGDLS, CDR2 YYNGEE. V trimming: 3 bases; J trimming: 4 bases; junction bases outside the gene matches: 7. CDR3 length: 15 amino acids. The chain's CDR3 is CASSANVAGGYEQYF. The DNA of the CDR3 is TGTGCCAGCAGCGCCAACGTAGCGGGAGGATACGAGCAGTACTTC.

The chain recombines TRBV24-1 with TRBJ2-3, with 7 bases aligning to TRBD2. The CDR3 consists of 18 residues. The trim removed 4 bases at V and 4 bases at J, leaving 16 bases unmatched. CDR1 and CDR2 from the germline V gene are KGHDR and SFDVKD. The CDR3 bases are TGTGCCACCAGTGACGAATCGTTTGGGAGGGGAACTGCAGATACGCAGTATTTT. It translates to CATSDESFGRGTADTQYF.

This sequence joins TRBV14 and TRBJ2-5; D uncertain. This CDR3 spans 16 amino acids. V was pared by 0 bases and J by 5 bases, with 16 bases between. The germline CDR1 and CDR2 sequences are SGHDN and FVKESK. The CDR3 DNA is TGTGCCAGCAGCCAAGACCAAGTTAGGTCACGGGAGACCCAGTACTTC. Its translation is CASSQDQVRSRETQYF. Full variable domain (outside the CDR3, taken from reference TRBV14 and TRBJ2-5): EAGVTQFPSHSVIEKGQTVTLRCDPISGHDNLYWYRRVMGKEIKFLLHFVKESKQDESGMPNNRFLAERTGGTYSTLKVQPAELEDSGVYFCASSQDQVRSRETQYFGPGTRLLVL.

The chain links TRBV2 to TRBJ2-1; 8 nucleotides match TRBD2. V lost 7 bases to trimming and J lost 4 bases; unmatched junction nucleotides: 9. The CDR3 length is 15 residues. CDR1 is SNHLY, CDR2 FYNNEI, per germline. The CDR3 DNA follows: TGTGCCAGCACTTCAGCGGGAGTTTCTTACAATGAGCAGTTCTTC. Its translation is CASTSAGVSYNEQFF.

This clone was counted between two and nine times. The J gene is TRBJ2-5, the V gene TRBV20-1, with 15 positions matching TRBD2. CDR1 is DFQATT, CDR2 SNEGSKA, per germline (reference sequence). The CDR3 runs 19 residues. The V and J ends lost 3 bases and 5 bases, in that order; junction bases with no gene match: 16. CDR3: CSASLNPGLAGGGSETQYF. In DNA form, the CDR3 reads TGCAGTGCTAGTCTCAATCCGGGACTAGCGGGAGGAGGGAGTGAGACCCAGTACTTC.

A single count supports this clone. The chain couples TRBV6-5 to TRBJ2-2, with 7 bases aligning to TRBD1. The germline V gene encodes CDR1 MNHEY and CDR2 SVGAGI. The CDR3 length is 15 residues. After removal of 5 bases from V and 6 bases from J, the junction contained 9 bases not matched to a gene. CDR3 protein: CASSTVRDRAGELFF. DNA of the CDR3: TGTGCCAGCAGTACCGTTCGAGACAGGGCCGGGGAGCTGTTTTTT.

The chain links TRBV2 to TRBJ2-5; 9 bases match TRBD2. Trimming took 4 bases from V and 4 from J; bases not matched to a gene: 7. Per the germline V gene, CDR1 is SNHLY and CDR2 is FYNNEI. The CDR3 is 15 amino acids. CDR3 loop: CASSGIAGERETQYF. For the CDR3, the DNA is TGTGCCAGCAGTGGAATAGCGGGAGAGCGAGAGACCCAGTACTTC.

This chain connects TRBV24-1 to TRBJ2-6, with unresolved D. Germline values: CDR1 KGHDR, CDR2 SFDVKD. Trimming took 2 bases from V and 2 from J, leaving 12 bases between them. This CDR3 has 17 amino acids. The CDR3 here is CATSDSSLGTGANVLTF. The CDR3 DNA follows: TGTGCCACCAGTGATTCTTCTTTGGGGACTGGGGCCAACGTCCTGACTTTC.

This clone came up a few times. The CDR3 coding sequence is TGTGCCATCAGTGAGCCCAAGGGGACAGAGCTCGGGTACCAAGAGACCCAGTACTTC. Its translation is CAISEPKGTELGYQETQYF. The chain combines TRBV10-3 with TRBJ2-5, with 7 bases aligning to TRBD1. Germline CDR1 and CDR2: ENHRY and SYGVKD. V gave up 2 bases and J gave up 0 bases; unmatched junction bases: 15. The CDR3 runs 19 residues.

This chain joins TRBV7-8 and TRBJ1-6; D perhaps matches TRBD1 (6 bases). The germline V and J ends were trimmed by 2 bases and 6 bases, with 17 bases remaining between them. CDR1 is SGHVS, CDR2 FQNEAQ, per germline. CDR3 size: 17 residues. The CDR3 DNA sequence: TGTGCCAGCAGCTTACGGGGCAGGGGAGTGGTTAATTCACCCCTCCACTTT. This codes for CASSLRGRGVVNSPLHF.